These 4 T cell receptor gamma chains were sequenced from one sample in a study of intestinal T cells in coeliac disease. Using around 200 ng of biopsy DNA, TRG was amplified with LymphoTrack primers. TCRdb called clones from the multiplex PCR reads again using CATT. Of 600 to 850 gamma-chain clones in the sample, 40% to 60% are singletons; the top ten hold around a quarter. Ten formalin-fixed paraffin-embedded scrolls, each 5 µm thick, supplied each case's genomic DNA. Material: a duodenal biopsy. The receptors here all came from a human donor with celiac disease.

The chain joins TRGV4 to TRGJ1 or TRGJ2. Germline V gives CDR1 EGSTGY, CDR2 YDSYTSSV. The ends lost 10 bases at V and 12 bases at J; junction bases unmatched: 12. The CDR3 extends over 10 amino acids. CDR3 sequence reads: CATQRCRKLF. CDR3 bases: TGTGCCACTCAGAGGTGTCGGAAACTCTTT.

The chain couples TRGV10 to TRGJ1 or TRGJ2. TRGV10 counts as an open reading frame of uncertain function. There are 15 residues in the CDR3. V lost 8 bases and J lost 4; bases outside the gene matches: 15. The chain's CDR3 is CAAWDFQLGYYKKLF. The CDR3 bases are TGTGCTGCGTGGGATTTCCAGTTGGGATATTATAAGAAACTCTTT.

This clone is labeled large (0.1 to 1%). The chain joins TRGV8 to TRGJ1 or TRGJ2. CDR1 and CDR2 from the germline V gene are VENAVY and YDSYNSRV. CDR3 length: 14 residues. After removal of 2 bases from V and 2 bases from J, the junction contained 6 bases not matched to a gene. The CDR3 DNA sequence: TGTGCCACCTGGGATAAACTTGATTATTATAAGAAACTCTTT. It translates to CATWDKLDYYKKLF.

A remark on this clone: A much more abundant neighbour one base away suggests this may be a read error. At the DNA level, this CDR3 is encoded by other sequences in the same sample as well. This chain uses TRGV4 with TRGJ1 or TRGJ2. Germline V gives CDR1 EGSTGY, CDR2 YDSYTSSV. The CDR3 spans 12 residues. CDR3 amino acids: CATWDGYYKKLF. Written as DNA, the CDR3 is TGCGCCACCTGGGATGGTTATTATAAGAAACTCTTT.